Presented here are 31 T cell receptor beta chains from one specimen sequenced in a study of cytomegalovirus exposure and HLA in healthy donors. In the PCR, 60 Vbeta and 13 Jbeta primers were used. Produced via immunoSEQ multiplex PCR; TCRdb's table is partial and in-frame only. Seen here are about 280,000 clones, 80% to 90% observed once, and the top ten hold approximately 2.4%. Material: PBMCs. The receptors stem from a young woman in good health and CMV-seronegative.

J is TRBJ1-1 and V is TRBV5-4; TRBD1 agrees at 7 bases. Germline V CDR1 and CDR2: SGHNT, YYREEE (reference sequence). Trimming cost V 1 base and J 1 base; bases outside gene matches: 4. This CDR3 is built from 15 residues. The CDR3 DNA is TGTGCCAGCAGCTTGAGACAGGGCAGGAACACTGAAGCTTTCTTT. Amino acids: CASSLRQGRNTEAFF.

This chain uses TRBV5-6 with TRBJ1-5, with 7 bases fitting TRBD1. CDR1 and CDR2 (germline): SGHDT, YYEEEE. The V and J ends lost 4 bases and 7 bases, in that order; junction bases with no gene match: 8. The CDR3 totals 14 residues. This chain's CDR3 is CASSQTGSDQPQHF. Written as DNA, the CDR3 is TGTGCCAGCAGCCAGACAGGGAGCGACCAGCCCCAGCATTTT.

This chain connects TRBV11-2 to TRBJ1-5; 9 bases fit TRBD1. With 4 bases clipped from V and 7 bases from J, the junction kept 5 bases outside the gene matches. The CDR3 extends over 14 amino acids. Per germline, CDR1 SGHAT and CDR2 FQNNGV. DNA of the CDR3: TGTGCCAGCAGCTGGGGACAGGGAGGGCAGCCCCAGCATTTT. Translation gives CASSWGQGGQPQHF.

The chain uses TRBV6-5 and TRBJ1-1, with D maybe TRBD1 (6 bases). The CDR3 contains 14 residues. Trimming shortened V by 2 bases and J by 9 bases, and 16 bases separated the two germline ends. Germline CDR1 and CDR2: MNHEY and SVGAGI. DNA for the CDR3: TGTGCCAGCAGTTACAAAACAACCCGGGACAAAGCTTTCTTT. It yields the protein CASSYKTTRDKAFF.

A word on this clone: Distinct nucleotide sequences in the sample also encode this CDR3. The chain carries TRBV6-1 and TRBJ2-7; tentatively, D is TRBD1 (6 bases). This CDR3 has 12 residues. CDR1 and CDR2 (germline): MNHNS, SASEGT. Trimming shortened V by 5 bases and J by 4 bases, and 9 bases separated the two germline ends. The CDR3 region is CASSKTGYEQYF. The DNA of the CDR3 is TGTGCCAGCAGTAAAACAGGGTACGAGCAGTACTTC.

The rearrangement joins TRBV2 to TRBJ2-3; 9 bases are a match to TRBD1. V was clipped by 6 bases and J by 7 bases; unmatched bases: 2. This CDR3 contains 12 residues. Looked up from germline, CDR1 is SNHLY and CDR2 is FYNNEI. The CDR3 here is CASRDRGNTQYF. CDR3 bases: TGTGCCAGCAGGGACAGGGGTAATACGCAGTATTTT.

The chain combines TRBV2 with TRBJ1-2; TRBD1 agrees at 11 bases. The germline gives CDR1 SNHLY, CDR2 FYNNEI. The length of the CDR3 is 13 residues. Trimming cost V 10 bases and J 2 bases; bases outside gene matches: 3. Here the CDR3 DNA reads TGTGCCACGGGACAGGGGGAAAACTATGGCTACACCTTC. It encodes CATGQGENYGYTF.

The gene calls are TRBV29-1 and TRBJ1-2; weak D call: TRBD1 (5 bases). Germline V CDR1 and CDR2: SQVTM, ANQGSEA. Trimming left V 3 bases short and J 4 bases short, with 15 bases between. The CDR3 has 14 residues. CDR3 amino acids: CSVEGGAGLYGYTF. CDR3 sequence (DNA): TGCAGCGTTGAGGGAGGGGCCGGCCTCTATGGCTACACCTTC.

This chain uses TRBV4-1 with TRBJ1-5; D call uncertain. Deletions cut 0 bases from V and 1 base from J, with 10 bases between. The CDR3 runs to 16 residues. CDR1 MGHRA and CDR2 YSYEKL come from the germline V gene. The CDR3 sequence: CASSQERPESNQPQHF. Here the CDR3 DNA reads TGCGCCAGCAGCCAAGAGAGGCCAGAAAGCAATCAGCCCCAGCATTTT.

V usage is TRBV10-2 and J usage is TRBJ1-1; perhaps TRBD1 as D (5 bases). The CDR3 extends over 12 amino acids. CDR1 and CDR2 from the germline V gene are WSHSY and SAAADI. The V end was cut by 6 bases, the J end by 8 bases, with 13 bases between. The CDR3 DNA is TGCGCCAGCAGGGAAGGGGTAGGAGAAGCTTTCTTT. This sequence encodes CASREGVGEAFF.

The chain's CDR3 is CAWSIEGAGELFF. As DNA, the CDR3 is TGTGCCTGGAGTATCGAAGGGGCCGGGGAGCTGTTTTTT. V and J are TRBV30 and TRBJ2-2; possibly TRBD1 for D (5 bases). Trimming took off 2 bases at V and 6 bases at J, with 10 bases between the two ends. Germline V gene sequence: CDR1 GTSNPN, CDR2 SVGIG (reference sequence). The CDR3 sequence is 13 residues long.

CDR3 residues: CASSLGTGGATDTQYF. Here the CDR3 DNA reads TGTGCCAGCAGCTTAGGGACAGGGGGCGCGACAGATACGCAGTATTTT. The chain carries TRBV7-6 and TRBJ2-3, with TRBD1 matching over 11 bases. V lost 1 base to trimming and J lost 3 bases; unmatched junction nucleotides: 3. CDR1 and CDR2 (germline): SGHVS, FNYEAQ. The CDR3 length is 16 residues.

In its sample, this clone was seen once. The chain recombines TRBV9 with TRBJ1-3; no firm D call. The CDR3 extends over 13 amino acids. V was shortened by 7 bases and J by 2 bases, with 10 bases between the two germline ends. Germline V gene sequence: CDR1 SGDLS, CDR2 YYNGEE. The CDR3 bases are TGTGCCAGCCGGGGTTTAGCTGGAAACACCATATATTTT. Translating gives CASRGLAGNTIYF.

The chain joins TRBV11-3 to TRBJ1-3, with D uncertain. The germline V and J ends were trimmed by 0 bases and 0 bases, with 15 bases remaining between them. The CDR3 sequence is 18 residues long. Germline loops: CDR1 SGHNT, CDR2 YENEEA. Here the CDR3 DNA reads TGTGCCAGCAGCTTAGAGAGGCGGCACTTGAGCTCTGGAAACACCATATATTTT. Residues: CASSLERRHLSSGNTIYF. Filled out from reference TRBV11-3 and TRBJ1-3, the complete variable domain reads EAGVVQSPRYKIIEKKQPVAFWCNPISGHNTLYWYLQNLGQGPELLIRYENEEAVDDSQLPKDRFSAERLKGVDSTLKIQPAELGDSAVYLCASSLERRHLSSGNTIYFGEGSWLTVV.

CDR3 protein: CASSPGQGDNSPLHF. CDR3 sequence (DNA): TGTGCCAGCTCACCCGGACAGGGGGATAATTCACCCCTCCACTTT. The V and J genes are TRBV18 and TRBJ1-6; 10 bases map to TRBD1. V shed 3 bases and J 5 bases; nucleotides not matched to a gene: 1. Germline V gene lookup returns CDR1 KGHSH and CDR2 LQKENI. The CDR3 contains 15 residues. The complete variable domain, with remaining parts taken from reference TRBV18 and TRBJ1-6, reads NAGVMQNPRHLVRRRGQEARLRCSPMKGHSHVYWYRQLPEEGLKFMVYLQKENIIDESGMPKERFSAEFPKEGPSILRIQQVVRGDSAAYFCASSPGQGDNSPLHFGNGTRLTVT.

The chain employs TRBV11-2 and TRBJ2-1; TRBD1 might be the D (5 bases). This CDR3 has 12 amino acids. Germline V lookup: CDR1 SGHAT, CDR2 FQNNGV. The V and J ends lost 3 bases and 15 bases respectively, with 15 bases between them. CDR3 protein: CASSFEGVQAFF. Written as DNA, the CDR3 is TGTGCCAGCAGCTTCGAAGGGGTCCAAGCGTTCTTC.

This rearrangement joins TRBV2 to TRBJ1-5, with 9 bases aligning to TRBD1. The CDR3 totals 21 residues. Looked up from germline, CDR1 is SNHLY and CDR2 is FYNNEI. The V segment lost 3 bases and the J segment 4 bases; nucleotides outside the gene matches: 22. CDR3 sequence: CASSEVPSGQGHLTLNQPQHF. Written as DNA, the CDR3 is TGTGCCAGCAGTGAGGTTCCCTCGGGACAGGGACACTTGACCCTGAATCAGCCCCAGCATTTT.

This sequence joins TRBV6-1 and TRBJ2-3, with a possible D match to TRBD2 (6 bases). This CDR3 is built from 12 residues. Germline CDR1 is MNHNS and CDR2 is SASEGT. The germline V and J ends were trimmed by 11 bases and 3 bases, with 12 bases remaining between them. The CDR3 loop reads CAGGVRTDTQYF. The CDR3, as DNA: TGTGCCGGAGGGGTCCGGACAGATACGCAGTATTTT.

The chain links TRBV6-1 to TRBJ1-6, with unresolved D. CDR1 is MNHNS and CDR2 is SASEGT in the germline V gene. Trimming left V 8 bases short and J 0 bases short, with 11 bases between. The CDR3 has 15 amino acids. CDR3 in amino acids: CASGLMSSYNSPLHF. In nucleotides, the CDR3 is TGTGCCAGCGGACTTATGAGCTCCTATAATTCACCCCTCCACTTT.

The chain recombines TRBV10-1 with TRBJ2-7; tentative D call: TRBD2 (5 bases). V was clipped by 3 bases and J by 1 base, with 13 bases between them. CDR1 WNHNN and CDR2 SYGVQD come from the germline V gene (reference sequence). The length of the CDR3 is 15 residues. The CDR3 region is CASSDGAAGSYEQYF. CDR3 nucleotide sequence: TGCGCCAGCAGTGATGGAGCGGCAGGATCCTACGAGCAGTACTTC.

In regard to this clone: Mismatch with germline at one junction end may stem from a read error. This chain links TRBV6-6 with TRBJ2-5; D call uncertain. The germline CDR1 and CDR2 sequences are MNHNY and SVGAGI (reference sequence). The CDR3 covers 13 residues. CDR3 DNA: TGTGCCAGCACCAACGGGTTCCAAGAGGCCCAGTACTTC. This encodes CASTNGFQEAQYF.

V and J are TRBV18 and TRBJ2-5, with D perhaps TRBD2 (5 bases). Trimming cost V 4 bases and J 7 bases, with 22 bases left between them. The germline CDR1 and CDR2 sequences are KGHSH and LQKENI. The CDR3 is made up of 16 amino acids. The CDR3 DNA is TGTGCCAGCTCACGTTCGATAGCGTCCTTGTCCGGGACCCAGTACTTC. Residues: CASSRSIASLSGTQYF.

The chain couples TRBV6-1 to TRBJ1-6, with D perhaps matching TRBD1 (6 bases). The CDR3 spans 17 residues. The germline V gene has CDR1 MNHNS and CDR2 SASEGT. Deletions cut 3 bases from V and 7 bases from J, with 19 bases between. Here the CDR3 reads CASSDPGQTVRNSPLHF. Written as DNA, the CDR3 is TGTGCCAGCAGTGACCCGGGACAAACGGTTCGGAATTCACCCCTCCACTTT.

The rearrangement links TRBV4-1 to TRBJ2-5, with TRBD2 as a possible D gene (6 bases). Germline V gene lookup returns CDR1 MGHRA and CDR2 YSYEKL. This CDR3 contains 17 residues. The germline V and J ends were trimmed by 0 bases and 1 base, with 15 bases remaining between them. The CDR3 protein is CASSQEDGGESQETQYF. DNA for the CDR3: TGCGCCAGCAGCCAAGAGGACGGCGGGGAGTCCCAAGAGACCCAGTACTTC.

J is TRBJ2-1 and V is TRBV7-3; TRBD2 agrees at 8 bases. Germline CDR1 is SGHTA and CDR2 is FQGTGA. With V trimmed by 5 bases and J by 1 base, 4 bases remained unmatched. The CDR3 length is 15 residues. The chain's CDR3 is CASSPLAGSYNEQFF. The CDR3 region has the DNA TGTGCCAGCAGCCCTCTAGCGGGTTCCTACAATGAGCAGTTCTTC. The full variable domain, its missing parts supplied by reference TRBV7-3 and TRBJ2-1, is GAGVSQTPSNKVTEKGKYVELRCDPISGHTALYWYRQSLGQGPEFLIYFQGTGAADDSGLPNDRFFAVRPEGSVSTLKIQRTERGDSAVYLCASSPLAGSYNEQFFGPGTRLTVL.

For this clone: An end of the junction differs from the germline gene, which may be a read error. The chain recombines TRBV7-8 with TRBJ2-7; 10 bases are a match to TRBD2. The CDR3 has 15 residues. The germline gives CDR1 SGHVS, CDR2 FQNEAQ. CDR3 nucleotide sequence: TGTGCCAGCAGCACCATAGCGGGGGGAACCTACGTGCAGTACTTC. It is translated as CASSTIAGGTYVQYF.

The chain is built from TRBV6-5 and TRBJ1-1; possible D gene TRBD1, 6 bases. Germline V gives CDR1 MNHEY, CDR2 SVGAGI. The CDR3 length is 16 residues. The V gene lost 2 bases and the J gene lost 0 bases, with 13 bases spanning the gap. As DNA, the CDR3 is TGTGCCAGCAGTTACGAACAGGGACAATTGAACACTGAAGCTTTCTTT. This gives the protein CASSYEQGQLNTEAFF.

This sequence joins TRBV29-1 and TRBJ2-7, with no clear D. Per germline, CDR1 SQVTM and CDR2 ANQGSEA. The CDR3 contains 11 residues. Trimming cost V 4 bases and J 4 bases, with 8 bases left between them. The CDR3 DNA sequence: TGCAGCGTTGCGCTGACATACGAGCAGTACTTC. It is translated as CSVALTYEQYF.

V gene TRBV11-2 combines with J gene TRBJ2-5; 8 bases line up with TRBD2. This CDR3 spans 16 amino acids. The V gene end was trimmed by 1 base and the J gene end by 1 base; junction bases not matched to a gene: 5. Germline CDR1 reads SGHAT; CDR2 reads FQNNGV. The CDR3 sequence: CASSLASGGPQETQYF. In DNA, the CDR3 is TGTGCCAGCAGCTTAGCCAGCGGGGGCCCCCAAGAGACCCAGTACTTC.

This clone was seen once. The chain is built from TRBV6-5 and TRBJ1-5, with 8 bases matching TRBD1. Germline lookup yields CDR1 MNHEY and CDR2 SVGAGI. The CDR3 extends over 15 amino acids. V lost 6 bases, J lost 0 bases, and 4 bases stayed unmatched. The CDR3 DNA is TGTGCCAGCAGAAAGGGACAGGCTAGCAATCAGCCCCAGCATTTT. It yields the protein CASRKGQASNQPQHF.

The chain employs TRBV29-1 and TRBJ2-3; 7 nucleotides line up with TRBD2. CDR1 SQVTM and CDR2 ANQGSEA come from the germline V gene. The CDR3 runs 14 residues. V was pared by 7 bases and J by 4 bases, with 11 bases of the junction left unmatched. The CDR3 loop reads CSAIRGGGADTQYF. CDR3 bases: TGCAGCGCCATCCGGGGTGGGGGGGCAGATACGCAGTATTTT.